Below, 8 T cell receptor beta chains from the same sample are listed, as sequenced in a study of CD8+ T cells in alopecia areata. Once RNA had been extracted, it was reverse transcribed into cDNA to act as the sequencing template. TCRdb keeps only in-frame clones here, not all; method: immunoSEQ multiplex PCR. The table lists 270,000 or so clones, 55% to 70% of them singletons. The sample's treatment: oral pan-JAK inhibitor, 5-10 mg twice daily. Sequences were derived from CD4+ T cells sorted from blood, sampled at week 24, from a patient treated with tofacitinib. The receptors derive from a human donor with alopecia areata.

The chain combines TRBV10-3 with TRBJ1-6, with D perhaps TRBD1 (6 bases). V was clipped by 8 bases and J by 10 bases, with 18 bases between them. This CDR3 region has 14 residues. The germline V gene has CDR1 ENHRY and CDR2 SYGVKD. The CDR3 region is CAISPGTKGSPLHF. For the CDR3, the DNA is TGTGCCATCTCGCCCGGGACAAAGGGGTCACCCCTCCACTTT.

This clone appeared a few times. The chain carries TRBV28 and TRBJ1-2; 7 bases are shared with TRBD1. With V trimmed by 5 bases and J by 4 bases, 10 bases remained unmatched. Germline CDR1 MDHEN, CDR2 SYDVKM. CDR3 length: 15 amino acids. The CDR3 nucleotides read TGTGCCAGCAGTCACAACCGGGACAGTCCCTATGGCTACACCTTC. Translation gives CASSHNRDSPYGYTF.

The chain carries TRBV15 and TRBJ2-4; D gene unclear. Germline CDR1 LNHNV, CDR2 YYDKDF (reference sequence). V lost 3 bases and J 5 bases, leaving 8 bases between the germline ends. The CDR3 spans 13 residues. CDR3 sequence: CATSSRRENIQYF. The DNA of the CDR3 is TGTGCCACCAGCAGTCGTAGAGAAAACATTCAGTACTTC.

This clone has only one observation. This rearrangement joins TRBV7-9 to TRBJ1-2; D perhaps matches TRBD1 (6 bases). From germline, CDR1 is SEHNR and CDR2 FQNEAQ (reference sequence). The V and J ends lost 11 bases and 4 bases respectively, with 14 bases between them. CDR3 length: 12 amino acids. CDR3 in amino acids: CAGRGASYGYTF. Here the CDR3 DNA reads TGTGCCGGAAGGGGGGCGAGCTATGGCTACACCTTC.

This clone appeared once. As DNA, the CDR3 is TGTGCCAGCAGCCGGCCGGGCCCTGGGGGCTACGAGCAGTACTTC. Protein product: CASSRPGPGGYEQYF. V usage is TRBV6-5 and J usage is TRBJ2-7; D is perhaps TRBD1 or TRBD2 (5 bases each). Trimming pared 6 bases from V and 3 bases from J, leaving 18 bases between. The germline CDR1 and CDR2 sequences are MNHEY and SVGAGI. The CDR3 sequence is 15 residues long.

The chain uses TRBV6-5 and TRBJ1-1; D perhaps matches TRBD1 (6 bases). V shed 9 bases and J shed 1 base, with 12 bases lying between them. CDR1 and CDR2 from the germline V gene are MNHEY and SVGAGI. This CDR3 comprises 13 residues. The CDR3 loop reads CASSWGPNTEAFF. In DNA, the CDR3 is TGTGCCAGTTCCTGGGGGCCGAACACTGAAGCTTTCTTT.

The chain joins TRBV27 to TRBJ2-1; D not certain. Trimming removed 9 bases from V and 3 bases from J, with 9 bases in between. The CDR3 extends over 12 amino acids. Germline V gives CDR1 MNHEY, CDR2 SMNVEV (reference sequence). This chain's CDR3 is CARAPIYNEQFF. The CDR3 nucleotides read TGTGCCAGGGCCCCGATCTACAATGAGCAGTTCTTC.

The gene calls are TRBV5-1 and TRBJ1-2; D is unclear. Germline V gene lookup returns CDR1 SGHRS and CDR2 YFSETQ. V lost 4 bases and J lost 5, with 12 bases in between. The CDR3 has 13 residues. CDR3 amino acids: CASSPPGGYGYTF. Here the CDR3 DNA reads TGCGCCAGCAGCCCTCCGGGTGGGTATGGCTACACCTTC.